These T cell receptor beta chains were read from a single sample in a study of blood T cells in healthy people across ages. Using its own MiXCR run on the 5' RACE reads, TCRdb lists one record per CDR3 protein. Of under 950,000 distinct CDR3 sequences listed, 22% are singletons. The sample consisted of blood. These receptors all stem from a man between 65 and 85 years old in good health. The CDR3 runs from the conserved cysteine through the conserved F or W. Each record gives: clone size, V gene, J gene, D gene, CDR3 DNA, CDR3 protein. The D gene is left open where the match is weak. Expanded clones get a size class; other rows say once, few or many, or leave the size out.

>NA|TRBV24-1|TRBJ1-4|NA
TGTGCCACCAGTGATTTTGTAGCCGGGGTCGGAGAAAAACTGTTTTTT
CATSDFVAGVGEKLFF
>NA|TRBV5-1|TRBJ1-4|NA
TGCGCCAGCAGCCCGGACGGGGTTAATGAAAAACTGTTTTTT
CASSPDGVNEKLFF
>few|TRBV24-1|TRBJ2-1|NA
TGTGCCACCAGTGATTTGCGGTCTCATGAGCAGTTCTTC
CATSDLRSHEQFF
>NA|TRBV29-1|TRBJ1-1|NA
TGCAGCGTTGATAACAGCGAGAACACTGAAGCTTTCTTT
CSVDNSENTEAFF
>few|TRBV29-1|TRBJ2-6|NA
TGCAGCGTTGAAAGGCCCTTAGGATCTGGGGCCAACGTCCTGACTTTC
CSVERPLGSGANVLTF
>NA|TRBV5-1|TRBJ1-2|NA
TGCGCCAGCAGCGTTGACTCCTACAATGGCTACACCTTC
CASSVDSYNGYTF
>few|TRBV7-2|TRBJ2-3|TRBD1
TGTGCCAGCAGCTCATCTTGGGACAGGGATGAAGATACGCAGTATTTT
CASSSSWDRDEDTQYF
>few|TRBV20-1|TRBJ2-1|TRBD2
TGCAGTGCACTAGCGGGGACGGTTAGCTCCTACAATGAGCAGTTCTTC
CSALAGTVSSYNEQFF
>few|TRBV5-1|TRBJ1-2|NA
TGCGCCAGCAGTTACACAGTGAGCTATGGCTACACCTTC
CASSYTVSYGYTF
>many|TRBV9|TRBJ2-1|NA
TGTGCCAGCAGCGCCGACCCGGGACTCAATGAGCAGTTCTTC
CASSADPGLNEQFF
>NA|TRBV28|TRBJ2-7|TRBD1
TGTGCCAGCAGTTTATGGTGGACAGGGAGCCCCTACGAGCAGTACTTC
CASSLWWTGSPYEQYF
>NA|TRBV20-1|TRBJ2-5|NA
TGCAGTGCCAGACCCTGGACGGAGACCCAGTACTTC
CSARPWTETQYF
>NA|TRBV11-2|TRBJ2-3|TRBD2
TGTGCCAGCAGCTTAGAGGGGGGGTTGGGCACAGATACGCAGTATTTT
CASSLEGGLGTDTQYF
>NA|TRBV6-1|TRBJ1-5|NA
TGTGCCAGCAGTCCCCCTGTTTTAGGGCCGGGAACCCGCAGGCTCCAGCATTTT
CASSPPVLGPGTRRLQHF
>NA|TRBV15|TRBJ1-1|TRBD1
TGTGCCCCCAGCAGAGGGGACAGAAACACTGAAGCTTTCTTT
CAPSRGDRNTEAFF
>NA|TRBV11-2|TRBJ2-1|NA
TGTGCCAGCAGCTTAGTACGATTACCCAATGAGCAGTTCTTC
CASSLVRLPNEQFF
>NA|TRBV21-1|TRBJ1-1|NA
TGTGCCAGCAGCAAAGGTGGGGAAGACACTGAAGCTTTCTTT
CASSKGGEDTEAFF
>NA|TRBV20-1|TRBJ1-3|NA
TGCAGTGCTCGCCTCATAGGGGGATCTGGAAACACCATATATTTT
CSARLIGGSGNTIYF
>few|TRBV12-3/TRBV12-4|TRBJ1-3|TRBD1
TGTGCCAGCAGCCGTTTGACAGGGAGAAACACCATATATTTT
CASSRLTGRNTIYF
>NA|TRBV6-6|TRBJ2-7|TRBD2
TGTGCCAGCAGTTACTCGAGCGGGGGGGAATACGAGCAGTACTTC
CASSYSSGGEYEQYF
>NA|TRBV3-1|TRBJ2-7|TRBD1
TGTGCCAGCAGCCCCCGACAGGGGTTCGACGAGCAGTACTTC
CASSPRQGFDEQYF
>few|TRBV28|TRBJ2-4|TRBD2
TGTGCCAGCAGTGGCAGCGGGGGGTCCAAAAACATTCAGTACTTC
CASSGSGGSKNIQYF